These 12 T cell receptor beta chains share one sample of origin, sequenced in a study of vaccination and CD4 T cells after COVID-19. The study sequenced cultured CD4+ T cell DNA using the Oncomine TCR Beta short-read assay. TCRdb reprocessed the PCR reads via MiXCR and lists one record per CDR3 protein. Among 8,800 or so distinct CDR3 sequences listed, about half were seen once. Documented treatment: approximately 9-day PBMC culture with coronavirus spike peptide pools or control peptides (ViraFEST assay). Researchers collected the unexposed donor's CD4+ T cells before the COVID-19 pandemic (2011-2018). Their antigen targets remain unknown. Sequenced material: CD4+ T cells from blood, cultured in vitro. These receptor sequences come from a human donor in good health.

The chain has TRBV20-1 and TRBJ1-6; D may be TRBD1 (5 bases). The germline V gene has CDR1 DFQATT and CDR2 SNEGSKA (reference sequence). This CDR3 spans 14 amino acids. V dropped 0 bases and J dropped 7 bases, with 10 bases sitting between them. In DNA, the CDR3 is TGCAGTGCTAGAGAAGGCAGGGTAAATTCACCCCTCCACTTT. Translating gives CSAREGRVNSPLHF.

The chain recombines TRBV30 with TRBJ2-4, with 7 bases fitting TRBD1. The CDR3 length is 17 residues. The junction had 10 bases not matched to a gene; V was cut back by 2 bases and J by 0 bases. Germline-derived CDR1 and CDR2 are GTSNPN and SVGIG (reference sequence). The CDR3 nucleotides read TGTGCCTGGAGTTTGGGGACAGCCGTTTTAGCCAAAAACATTCAGTACTTC. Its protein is CAWSLGTAVLAKNIQYF.

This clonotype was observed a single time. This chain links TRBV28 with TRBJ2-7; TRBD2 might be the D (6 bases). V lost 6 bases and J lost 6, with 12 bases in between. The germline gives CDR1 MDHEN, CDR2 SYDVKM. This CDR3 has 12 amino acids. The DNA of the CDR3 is TGTGCCAGCAGGGTAACTAGCCGCGAGCAGTACTTC. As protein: CASRVTSREQYF.

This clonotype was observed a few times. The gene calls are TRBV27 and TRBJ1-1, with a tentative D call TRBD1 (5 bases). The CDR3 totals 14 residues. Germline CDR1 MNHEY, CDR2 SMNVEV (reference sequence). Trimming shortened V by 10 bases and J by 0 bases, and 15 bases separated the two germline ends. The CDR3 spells CATSGRTMNTEAFF. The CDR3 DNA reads TGTGCCACTTCGGGACGGACCATGAACACTGAAGCTTTCTTT.

This CDR3 is CASRSLGTGDYGYTF. The CDR3 coding sequence is TGTGCCAGCAGATCACTTGGGACAGGGGACTATGGCTACACCTTC. This chain joins TRBV28 and TRBJ1-2; the match to TRBD1 covers 10 bases. The CDR3 consists of 15 residues. Per germline, CDR1 MDHEN and CDR2 SYDVKM. V shed 6 bases, J shed 3 bases, and the junction held 7 bases outside the gene matches.

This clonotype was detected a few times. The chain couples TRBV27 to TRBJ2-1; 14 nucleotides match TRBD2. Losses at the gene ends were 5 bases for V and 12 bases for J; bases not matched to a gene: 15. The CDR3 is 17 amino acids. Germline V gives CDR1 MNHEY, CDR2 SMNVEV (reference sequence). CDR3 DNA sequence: TGTGCCAGCAGTGGGATGGTAGTGGGACTAGCGGGAGTTAGGCAGTTCTTC. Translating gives CASSGMVVGLAGVRQFF.

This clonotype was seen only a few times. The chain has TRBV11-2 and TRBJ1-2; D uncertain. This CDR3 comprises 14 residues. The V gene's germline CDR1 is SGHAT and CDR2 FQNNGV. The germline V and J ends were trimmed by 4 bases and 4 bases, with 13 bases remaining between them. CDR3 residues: CASSSLRSFYGYTF. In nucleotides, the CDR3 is TGTGCCAGCAGCTCCCTCCGGTCCTTCTATGGCTACACCTTC. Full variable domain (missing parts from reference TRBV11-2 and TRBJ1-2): EAGVAQSPRYKIIEKRQSVAFWCNPISGHATLYWYQQILGQGPKLLIQFQNNGVVDDSQLPKDRFSAERLKGVDSTLKIQPAKLEDSAVYLCASSSLRSFYGYTFGSGTRLTVV.

This CDR3 is CASSLGTGGYTF. In DNA, the CDR3 is TGTGCCAGCAGCTTAGGGACTGGAGGCTACACCTTC. This sequence joins TRBV2 and TRBJ1-2; possibly TRBD1 for D (5 bases). V lost 6 bases and J 8 bases, leaving 13 bases between the germline ends. Germline V gives CDR1 SNHLY, CDR2 FYNNEI. CDR3 length: 12 residues.

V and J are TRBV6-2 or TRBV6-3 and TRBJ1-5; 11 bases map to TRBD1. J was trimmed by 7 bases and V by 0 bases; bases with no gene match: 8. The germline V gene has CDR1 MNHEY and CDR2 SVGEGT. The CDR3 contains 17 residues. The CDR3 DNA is TGTGCCAGCAGTTACTCCTCGGGACAGGGGGGCTCCCAGCCCCAGCATTTT. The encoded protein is CASSYSSGQGGSQPQHF.

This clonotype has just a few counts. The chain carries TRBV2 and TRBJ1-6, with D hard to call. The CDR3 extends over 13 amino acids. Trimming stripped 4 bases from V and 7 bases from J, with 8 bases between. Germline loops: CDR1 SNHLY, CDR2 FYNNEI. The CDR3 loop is CASSGQENSPLHF. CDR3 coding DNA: TGTGCCAGCAGTGGGCAGGAGAATTCACCCCTCCACTTT.

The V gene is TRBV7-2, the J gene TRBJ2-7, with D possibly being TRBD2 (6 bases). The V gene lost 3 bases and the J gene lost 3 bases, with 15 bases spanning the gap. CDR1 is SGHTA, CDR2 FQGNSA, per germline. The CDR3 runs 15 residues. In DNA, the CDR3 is TGTGCCAGCAGCTTGGAGGGCGCAGGATACTACGAGCAGTACTTC. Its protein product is CASSLEGAGYYEQYF. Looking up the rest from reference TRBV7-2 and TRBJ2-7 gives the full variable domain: GAGVSQSPSNKVTEKGKDVELRCDPISGHTALYWYRQSLGQGLEFLIYFQGNSAPDKSGLPSDRFSAERTGGSVSTLTIQRTQQEDSAVYLCASSLEGAGYYEQYFGPGTRLTVT.

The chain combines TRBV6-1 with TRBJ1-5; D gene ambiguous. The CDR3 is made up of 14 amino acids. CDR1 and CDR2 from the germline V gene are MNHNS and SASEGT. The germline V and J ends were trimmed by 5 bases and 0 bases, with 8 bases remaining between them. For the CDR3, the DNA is TGTGCCAGCAGTCGGACTTATAGCAATCAGCCCCAGCATTTT. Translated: CASSRTYSNQPQHF.